The present T cell receptor beta chain was sequenced within a study of blood T cell repertoires in COVID-19. The participants were between roughly 18 and 100 years old and came from 24 US areas. Germline V gene lookup returns CDR1 SEHNR and CDR2 FQNEAQ (reference sequence). The length of the CDR3 is 16 residues. V dropped 1 base and J dropped 2; count of bases not matched to a gene: 8. Only in-frame clones appear in the TCRdb table, and some are missing; sequencing was by immunoSEQ multiplex PCR. The sample holds approximately 240,000 clones, 86% seen once. This chain joins TRBV7-9 and TRBJ2-7, with 7 bases fitting TRBD1. Sequenced material: PBMCs or T cells enriched from blood (not recorded which). This sequence originates from a woman aged 45-60 years in a cohort exposed to, infected with or recovered from COVID-19 (not recorded which). The CDR3 DNA is TGTGCCAGCAGCTTAGGACAGGGAAGATTTACCTACGAGCAGTACTTC. This encodes CASSLGQGRFTYEQYF.